The source of this TCR beta chain is a study of OX40 agonist ivuxolimab in advanced cancers. Study context: Patients achieving partial responses numbered three: one hepatocellular carcinoma case and two cutaneous melanoma cases. General observations from the study: The CD4+ and CD8+ T cells in the blood had expanded clonally by week 6 at 0.1 to 3.0 mg/kg.

Notes on this clone: The target antigen is unknown.

Some clones are missing from TCRdb's copy, which holds only in-frame ones; the method was immunoSEQ multiplex PCR. Of 35,000 or so clones in the sample, around 82% are singletons; the top ten hold around 1.8%. V was clipped by 0 bases and J by 6 bases, with 10 bases between them. In germline, CDR1 is SGHDT, CDR2 YYEEEE. This CDR3 is 13 amino acids long. The receptor was isolated from an adult with an advanced solid tumor such as melanoma, head and neck, liver or kidney cancer. Sequencing was performed on CD4+ or CD8+ T cells sorted from blood, taken in a trial of the OX40 agonist ivuxolimab. The rearrangement joins TRBV5-6 to TRBJ2-7; no reliable D call. CDR3 residues: CASSLAGLSEQYF. DNA for the CDR3: TGTGCCAGCAGCTTGGCAGGTTTGAGCGAGCAGTACTTC.